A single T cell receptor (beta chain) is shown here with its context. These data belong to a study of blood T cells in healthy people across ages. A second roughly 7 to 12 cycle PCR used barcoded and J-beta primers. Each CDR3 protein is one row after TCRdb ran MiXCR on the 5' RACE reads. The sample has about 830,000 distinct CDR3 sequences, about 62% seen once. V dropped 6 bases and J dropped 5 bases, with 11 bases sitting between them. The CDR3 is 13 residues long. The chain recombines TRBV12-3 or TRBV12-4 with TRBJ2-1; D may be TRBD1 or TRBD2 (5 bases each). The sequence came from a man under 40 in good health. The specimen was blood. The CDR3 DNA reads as TGTGCCAGCAGCCGGGGACCCAACAATGAGCAGTTCTTC. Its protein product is CASSRGPNNEQFF.